Listed here is a single TCR beta chain. Its matching antigen is unknown. This specimen comes from a study of CXCR3-negative and CXCR3-positive naive CD8 T cells. Overall study findings and caveats: Both of the naive subsets showed about the same high diversity, but memory CD8+ cells had much less.

The sorting of each CD8+ T cell subset was done in triplicate, at 250,000 to 300,000 cells each. Cells classed as naive CD8+ T cells were CD45RO-CCR7+CD27+CD95-. With UMI labels, 5' RACE was used to prepare the TRB cDNA libraries. One entry per CDR3 protein, without DNA, is what TCRdb gives after re-calling the 5' RACE reads. The sample data list under 85,000 distinct CDR3 sequences. The length of the CDR3 is 16 residues. Germline V gene sequence: CDR1 MDHEN, CDR2 SYDVKM. This TCR came from a human donor in good health. Some clones in this sample may be carry-over from other donors' samples. The rearrangement links TRBV28 to TRBJ2-3; no DNA is available, so the TRBD1 call from TCRdb remains unchecked. What was sequenced was naive CXCR3- CD8+ T cells from blood. The subset here: CD45RO-CCR7+CD27+CD95- naive CD8+ T cells lacking CXCR3 (TNR3-). CDR3 sequence reads: CASSLSGRASTDTQYF.